Below are 28 T cell receptor beta chains sequenced from a single sample in a study of control samples from healthy donors and cancer patients. This table comes from immunoSEQ multiplex PCR, and its TCRdb copy is limited to in-frame clones, with some not included. Of 85,000 to 110,000 clones in the sample, about 89% were seen once. Material for sequencing was PBMCs. The source is a man between 60 and 75 years old with lung cancer.

The chain couples TRBV5-4 to TRBJ2-5; 7 positions match TRBD1. This CDR3 comprises 15 residues. The V gene's germline CDR1 is SGHNT and CDR2 YYREEE (reference sequence). The ends lost 1 base at V and 5 bases at J; junction bases unmatched: 8. CDR3 sequence reads: CASSLLDRPGETQYF. The DNA for the CDR3 is TGTGCCAGCAGCTTGCTGGACAGGCCTGGGGAGACCCAGTACTTC. Looking up the rest from reference TRBV5-4 and TRBJ2-5 gives the full variable domain: ETGVTQSPTHLIKTRGQQVTLRCSSQSGHNTVSWYQQALGQGPQFIFQYYREEENGRGNFPPRFSGLQFPNYSSELNVNALELDDSALYLCASSLLDRPGETQYFGPGTRLLVL.

The chain employs TRBV7-8 and TRBJ1-3; 7 nucleotides match TRBD1. The CDR3 spans 15 residues. V lost 2 bases and J lost 3; bases outside the gene matches: 4. CDR1 is SGHVS, CDR2 FQNEAQ, per germline. The CDR3 region is CASSLWTGGGNTIYF. The CDR3 DNA sequence: TGTGCCAGCAGCTTATGGACAGGAGGTGGAAACACCATATATTTT.

The CDR3 spells CSVETGAPYGYTF. DNA for the CDR3: TGCAGCGTTGAGACAGGGGCCCCGTATGGCTACACCTTC. V usage is TRBV29-1 and J usage is TRBJ1-2, with TRBD1 identical over 8 bases. Germline CDR1 reads SQVTM; CDR2 reads ANQGSEA. The trim removed 3 bases at V and 5 bases at J, leaving 5 bases unmatched. The CDR3 consists of 13 residues.

The chain joins TRBV6-2 or TRBV6-3 to TRBJ1-3; TRBD1 is a possible D gene (6 bases). Per the germline V gene, CDR1 is MNHEY and CDR2 is SVGEGT. This CDR3 contains 17 residues. V was pared by 5 bases and J by 0 bases, with 17 bases between. The CDR3 loop is CASSPLRGINSGNTIYF. CDR3 coding DNA: TGTGCCAGCAGTCCCCTTAGGGGGATAAACTCTGGAAACACCATATATTTT.

The rearrangement links TRBV30 to TRBJ2-1, with D possibly being TRBD1 (5 bases). CDR3 length: 13 residues. Germline V gene lookup returns CDR1 GTSNPN and CDR2 SVGIG (reference sequence). V was clipped by 2 bases and J by 7 bases, with 12 bases between them. The CDR3 is CAWSQGRVNEQFF. The DNA of the CDR3 is TGTGCCTGGAGTCAGGGCAGGGTTAATGAGCAGTTCTTC.

The V gene is TRBV11-3, the J gene TRBJ2-5; a weak D match, TRBD2 (5 bases). This CDR3 comprises 14 residues. From germline, CDR1 is SGHNT and CDR2 YENEEA. V shed 1 base and J shed 3 bases, with 9 bases lying between them. CDR3 sequence (DNA): TGTGCCAGCAGCTTAGCGAGGGTGGAAGAGACCCAGTACTTC. This gives the protein CASSLARVEETQYF.

V gene TRBV5-1 combines with J gene TRBJ1-2; TRBD1 might be the D (6 bases). CDR1 and CDR2 (germline): SGHRS, YFSETQ. The germline V and J ends were trimmed by 5 bases and 1 base, with 12 bases remaining between them. The CDR3 covers 14 residues. The CDR3 loop reads CASRLGGVNYGYTF. The CDR3 nucleotides read TGCGCCAGCAGGCTAGGGGGAGTTAACTATGGCTACACCTTC.

On this clone itself: At one end the junction does not follow the germline gene, possibly because of a read error. In DNA, the CDR3 is TGTGCCAGCAGCCTCCGGACAGGGAACTCTGGCTACACCTTC. This gives the protein CASSLRTGNSGYTF. The J gene is TRBJ1-2, the V gene TRBV7-6; TRBD1 matches at 8 bases. CDR3 length equals 14 residues. CDR1 is SGHVS, CDR2 FNYEAQ, per germline.

The genes are TRBV5-4 and TRBJ1-2; 9 bases are a match to TRBD1. The ends lost 2 bases at V and 6 bases at J; junction bases unmatched: 2. This CDR3 region has 13 residues. The V gene's germline CDR1 is SGHNT and CDR2 YYREEE (reference sequence). The CDR3 DNA sequence: TGTGCCAGCAGCTTACGGACAGGGGATGGCTACACCTTC. Protein product: CASSLRTGDGYTF.

J is TRBJ1-2 and V is TRBV5-4; TRBD1 agrees at 10 bases. The CDR3 spans 15 residues. The trim removed 2 bases at V and 4 bases at J, leaving 5 bases unmatched. Germline CDR1 and CDR2: SGHNT and YYREEE (reference sequence). CDR3 residues: CASSFRDRGIYGYTF. In DNA, the CDR3 is TGTGCCAGCAGCTTCCGGGACAGGGGCATCTATGGCTACACCTTC.

The chain combines TRBV11-3 with TRBJ2-5, with D possibly matching TRBD2 (6 bases). There are 14 residues in the CDR3. The germline gives CDR1 SGHNT, CDR2 YENEEA. V was trimmed by 3 bases and J by 5 bases, leaving 13 bases between them. The CDR3 bases are TGTGCCAGCAGCTTTGGCGGGGTGGGCGAGACCCAGTACTTC. This translates into CASSFGGVGETQYF.

A few counts support this clone. The CDR3 is CASSFSPTGYEKLFF. The CDR3 bases are TGTGCCAGCAGCTTTAGTCCAACAGGGTATGAAAAACTGTTTTTT. The J gene is TRBJ1-4, the V gene TRBV7-8, with TRBD1 as a possible D gene (6 bases). CDR1 is SGHVS, CDR2 FQNEAQ, per germline. The CDR3 runs to 15 residues. Between the trimmed V and J ends, which lost 3 bases and 6 bases, there was a span of 14 bases.

This chain links TRBV5-4 with TRBJ2-3; D unclear. The V gene's germline CDR1 is SGHNT and CDR2 YYREEE (reference sequence). The CDR3 is 14 residues long. V shed 4 bases and J shed 2 bases, with 11 bases lying between them. CDR3 sequence reads: CASSEDRSTDTQYF. The CDR3 DNA follows: TGTGCCAGCAGCGAAGACCGTTCCACAGATACGCAGTATTTT. Looking up the rest from reference TRBV5-4 and TRBJ2-3 gives the full variable domain: ETGVTQSPTHLIKTRGQQVTLRCSSQSGHNTVSWYQQALGQGPQFIFQYYREEENGRGNFPPRFSGLQFPNYSSELNVNALELDDSALYLCASSEDRSTDTQYFGPGTRLTVL.

This sequence joins TRBV5-1 and TRBJ2-6; D is possibly TRBD1 or TRBD2 (5 bases each). The CDR3 totals 16 residues. Germline V lookup: CDR1 SGHRS, CDR2 YFSETQ. Deletions cut 3 bases from V and 2 bases from J, with 12 bases between. In nucleotides, the CDR3 is TGCGCCAGCAGCTCCGGCGAGGGACCTGGGGCCAACGTCCTGACTTTC. This encodes CASSSGEGPGANVLTF.

The V and J genes are TRBV15 and TRBJ2-1; D is unresolved. The germline CDR1 and CDR2 sequences are LNHNV and YYDKDF (reference sequence). Between the trimmed V and J ends, which lost 1 base and 5 bases, there was a span of 15 bases. The CDR3 loop spans 16 amino acids. Here the CDR3 reads CATSRGGFKVDNEQFF. CDR3 DNA sequence: TGTGCCACCAGCAGAGGGGGATTCAAGGTAGACAATGAGCAGTTCTTC.

CDR3 protein: CASSWRMRTDTQYF. CDR3 coding DNA: TGTGCCAGCAGTTGGCGAATGAGGACAGATACGCAGTATTTT. The chain has TRBV6-2 or TRBV6-3 and TRBJ2-3, with D hard to call. There are 14 residues in the CDR3. Germline CDR1 is MNHEY and CDR2 is SVGEGT. V shed 4 bases and J shed 3 bases, with 11 bases lying between them.

This chain connects TRBV6-5 to TRBJ1-1; D is uncertain. The CDR3 runs to 14 residues. V shed 8 bases and J shed 4 bases, with 17 bases lying between them. Germline CDR1 and CDR2: MNHEY and SVGAGI. This CDR3 is CASVLLFTVTEAFF. CDR3 coding DNA: TGTGCCAGCGTTCTACTTTTTACCGTCACTGAAGCTTTCTTT.

The chain is built from TRBV12-3 or TRBV12-4 and TRBJ1-1; D is undetermined. The CDR3 length is 11 residues. Trimming left V 3 bases short and J 3 bases short, with 2 bases between. CDR3 loop: CASSLYTEAFF. DNA of the CDR3: TGTGCCAGCAGTTTGTACACTGAAGCTTTCTTT.

This rearrangement joins TRBV5-6 to TRBJ1-3; TRBD1 agrees at 7 bases. Germline CDR1 reads SGHDT; CDR2 reads YYEEEE. After removal of 4 bases from V and 0 bases from J, the junction contained 7 bases not matched to a gene. There are 16 residues in the CDR3. CDR3 residues: CASSPGQLNSGNTIYF. The DNA of the CDR3 is TGTGCCAGCAGCCCGGGACAGCTTAACTCTGGAAACACCATATATTTT.

The chain couples TRBV6-1 to TRBJ1-2; 10 positions match TRBD1. Germline values: CDR1 MNHNS, CDR2 SASEGT. With 3 bases clipped from V and 8 bases from J, the junction kept 3 bases outside the gene matches. The CDR3 spans 13 residues. The CDR3 region is CASSETGGWGYTF. In nucleotides, the CDR3 is TGTGCCAGCAGTGAGACAGGGGGCTGGGGCTACACCTTC.

The genes are TRBV11-2 and TRBJ1-1; the D is unclear. The germline CDR1 and CDR2 sequences are SGHAT and FQNNGV. V lost 1 base and J 10 bases, leaving 10 bases between the germline ends. The CDR3 totals 12 residues. The CDR3 DNA sequence: TGTGCCAGCAGCTTAGCGGGAGCCGGAGCTTTCTTT. Protein product: CASSLAGAGAFF.

This sequence joins TRBV27 and TRBJ1-5; D call uncertain. Germline V gene data show CDR1 as MNHEY and CDR2 as SMNVEV (reference sequence). This CDR3 comprises 13 residues. Trimming removed 2 bases from V and 6 bases from J, with 8 bases in between. The CDR3 nucleotides are TGTGCCAGCAGTTTAAATGGCGGTCAGCCCCAGCATTTT. Translating it yields CASSLNGGQPQHF.

The rearrangement uses TRBV14 and TRBJ1-1; tentatively, D is TRBD1 (5 bases). Between the trimmed V and J ends, which lost 2 bases and 5 bases, there was a span of 15 bases. This CDR3 is 15 amino acids long. Germline-derived CDR1 and CDR2 are SGHDN and FVKESK. CDR3 bases: TGTGCCAGCAGCCAAAGGCTGGGAGGGGAAACTGAAGCTTTCTTT. Residues: CASSQRLGGETEAFF. The full variable domain, in which reference TRBV14 and TRBJ1-1 provide the parts outside the CDR3, is EAGVTQFPSHSVIEKGQTVTLRCDPISGHDNLYWYRRVMGKEIKFLLHFVKESKQDESGMPNNRFLAERTGGTYSTLKVQPAELEDSGVYFCASSQRLGGETEAFFGQGTRLTVV.

This rearrangement joins TRBV6-1 to TRBJ2-1; the D gene is possibly TRBD2 (6 bases). This CDR3 has 16 amino acids. Looked up from germline, CDR1 is MNHNS and CDR2 is SASEGT. V was cut by 6 bases and J by 0 bases, with 15 bases left in between. In DNA, the CDR3 is TGTGCCAGCAGCGAACGGGGGACCAGCTCCTACAATGAGCAGTTCTTC. Amino acids: CASSERGTSSYNEQFF.

The chain has TRBV24-1 and TRBJ2-1; 7 bases fit TRBD1. Germline CDR1 KGHDR, CDR2 SFDVKD. Trimming cost V 4 bases and J 7 bases; bases outside gene matches: 12. CDR3 length equals 16 residues. CDR3 nucleotide sequence: TGTGCCACCAGTGACAAGACAGGGCCCCTCCCTAATGAGCAGTTCTTC. Translation: CATSDKTGPLPNEQFF.

The chain has TRBV15 and TRBJ2-2, with D unclear. Looked up from germline, CDR1 is LNHNV and CDR2 is YYDKDF (reference sequence). Trimming shortened V by 0 bases and J by 3 bases, and 2 bases separated the two germline ends. The CDR3 is 13 amino acids. As DNA, the CDR3 is TGTGCCACCAGCAGAGACTACACCGGGGAGCTGTTTTTT. Protein sequence: CATSRDYTGELFF.

The chain employs TRBV30 and TRBJ1-5, with a tentative D call TRBD1 (5 bases). The V and J ends lost 2 bases and 5 bases respectively, with 16 bases between them. The CDR3 extends over 15 amino acids. CDR1 is GTSNPN and CDR2 is SVGIG in the germline V gene (reference sequence). The CDR3 region has the DNA TGTGCCTGGAGTTCTACTAGACGGGACGATCAGCCCCAGCATTTT. Its protein is CAWSSTRRDDQPQHF.

This clone showed up just once. The J gene is TRBJ1-2, the V gene TRBV30, with D hard to call. This CDR3 region has 13 residues. Germline V gene data show CDR1 as GTSNPN and CDR2 as SVGIG (reference sequence). Trimming cost V 3 bases and J 4 bases, with 12 bases left between them. The CDR3 DNA reads as TGTGCCTGGAGGTCGCCAGCAGGCTATGGCTACACCTTC. It specifies CAWRSPAGYGYTF.